This T cell receptor (beta chain) is from a study of human T cells and chemical hapten exposure. The sample's time point: pre-sensitization, week 0. Documented treatment: therapeutic diphenylcyclopropenone sensitization with weekly scalp DPC. TCRdb re-called the RACE reads with MiXCR, one entry per CDR3 protein. The sample contains 200,000 to 300,000 distinct CDR3 sequences, around 9.3% of which appear only once. Germline CDR1 and CDR2: SGHAT and FQNNGV. The CDR3 has 15 amino acids. With 1 base clipped from V and 6 bases from J, the junction kept 8 bases outside the gene matches. This clonotype has a handful of counts.

The specimen was whole blood, collected in connection with sensitization to the hapten diphenylcyclopropenone (DPC). The clonotype originates from a woman in her thirties or forties with alopecia areata. Some clones in this sample may be carry-over from other donors' samples. The chain recombines TRBV11-2 with TRBJ2-7; 8 bases match TRBD2. CDR3 in DNA: TGTGCCAGCAGCTTAGGGCTAGCGGGCTTGCGCGAGCAGTACTTC. The encoded protein is CASSLGLAGLREQYF.